A single sample gave rise to the 23 T cell receptor beta chains below, sequenced in a study of glioma-infiltrating T cells after dendritic cell vaccination. TCRdb keeps only in-frame clones here, not all; method: immunoSEQ multiplex PCR. The data contain 100,000 or so clones, 65% to 85% of them singletons. Stated time point: after dendritic cell vaccination, including at tumor progression/relapse. This sample comprised blood, obtained after dendritic cell vaccination. The origin of the receptors is a human donor with glioblastoma.

This clone turned up a few times. The chain uses TRBV4-1 and TRBJ2-7; 7 nucleotides align to TRBD1. The CDR3 extends over 14 amino acids. J was trimmed by 1 base and V by 3 bases; bases with no gene match: 3. CDR1 MGHRA and CDR2 YSYEKL come from the germline V gene. The CDR3 nucleotides are TGCGCCAGCAGCCACCCGGGACAGTCCTACGAGCAGTACTTC. Amino acid sequence: CASSHPGQSYEQYF.

The chain joins TRBV5-1 to TRBJ2-2, with a tentative D call TRBD1 (6 bases). This CDR3 has 15 residues. Germline values: CDR1 SGHRS, CDR2 YFSETQ. Trimming removed 3 bases at V and 7 bases at J, with 16 bases between. DNA for the CDR3: TGCGCCAGCAGCTCACTGAACAGGGCTGGCGGGGAGCTGTTTTTT. This encodes CASSSLNRAGGELFF.

The V and J genes are TRBV21-1 and TRBJ1-1. TRBV21-1 corresponds to a pseudogene. The CDR3 spans 19 residues. The CDR3 bases are TGTGCCAGCCACAGCCTAGACCCAGGCGGGTTCGTCGCGAACACTGAAGCTTTCTTT. Amino acids: CASHSLDPGGFVANTEAFF.

This clone was observed a handful of times. The chain joins TRBV19 to TRBJ1-1, with 8 positions matching TRBD1. This CDR3 region has 16 residues. Per germline, CDR1 LNHDA and CDR2 SQIVND (reference sequence). V trimming: 0 bases; J trimming: 0 bases; junction bases outside the gene matches: 3. The CDR3 coding sequence is TGTGCCAGTAGTATAGAGGCAGGGGGCATGAACACTGAAGCTTTCTTT. This gives the protein CASSIEAGGMNTEAFF.

This chain connects TRBV19 to TRBJ1-2; 7 bases match TRBD1. Germline CDR1 is LNHDA and CDR2 is SQIVND (reference sequence). Trimming cost V 6 bases and J 8 bases; bases outside gene matches: 12. This CDR3 spans 14 amino acids. Here the CDR3 reads CASSRTGWEEGYTF. The DNA of the CDR3 is TGTGCCAGTAGCCGGACAGGCTGGGAGGAGGGCTACACCTTC.

The V call is TRBV18, the J call TRBJ1-1, with TRBD1 matching over 7 bases. Germline V lookup: CDR1 KGHSH, CDR2 LQKENI. The CDR3 sequence is 15 residues long. The junction had 4 bases not matched to a gene; V was cut back by 3 bases and J by 0 bases. The CDR3 DNA reads TGTGCCAGCTCACCGCAGGGGGTCGTGAACACTGAAGCTTTCTTT. This sequence encodes CASSPQGVVNTEAFF. The full variable domain, with the rest looked up from reference TRBV18 and TRBJ1-1, is NAGVMQNPRHLVRRRGQEARLRCSPMKGHSHVYWYRQLPEEGLKFMVYLQKENIIDESGMPKERFSAEFPKEGPSILRIQQVVRGDSAAYFCASSPQGVVNTEAFFGQGTRLTVV.

This rearrangement joins TRBV19 to TRBJ1-3; D unresolved. Trimming left V 10 bases short and J 0 bases short, with 7 bases between. Germline V gives CDR1 LNHDA, CDR2 SQIVND (reference sequence). The CDR3 is 12 amino acids. The CDR3 here is CATTSSGNTIYF. The CDR3 DNA reads as TGTGCCACCACGAGCTCTGGAAACACCATATATTTT.

This clone has a handful of counts. The rearrangement uses TRBV5-1 and TRBJ2-1, with 8 bases fitting TRBD2. CDR3 length equals 15 residues. V was clipped by 1 base and J by 2 bases; unmatched bases: 2. The germline gives CDR1 SGHRS, CDR2 YFSETQ. Here the CDR3 reads CASSLTSGTYNEQFF. The CDR3 DNA reads TGCGCCAGCAGCTTGACTAGCGGAACCTACAATGAGCAGTTCTTC.

The V call is TRBV25-1, the J call TRBJ2-7; D might be TRBD1 (5 bases). V gave up 7 bases and J gave up 6 bases, with 19 bases separating them. This CDR3 spans 14 amino acids. Germline CDR1 and CDR2: MGHDK and SYGVNS. The CDR3 sequence: CASNTRQGWLEQYF. The CDR3, as DNA: TGTGCCAGCAACACCCGGCAGGGATGGCTCGAGCAGTACTTC.

The chain uses TRBV5-4 and TRBJ2-5; a weak D match, TRBD1 (5 bases). V was cut by 1 base and J by 3 bases, with 10 bases left in between. Germline V gives CDR1 SGHNT, CDR2 YYREEE (reference sequence). The CDR3 spans 14 residues. This CDR3 is CASSLNQGEETQYF. Here the CDR3 DNA reads TGTGCCAGCAGCTTGAATCAGGGTGAAGAGACCCAGTACTTC.

The rearrangement joins TRBV19 to TRBJ2-4; 9 nucleotides agree with TRBD1. Germline lookup yields CDR1 LNHDA and CDR2 SQIVND (reference sequence). The J segment lost 10 bases and the V segment lost 5 bases, leaving 12 bases of the junction unmatched. The CDR3 spans 15 residues. For the CDR3, the DNA is TGTGCCAGTAGTCGGGCCGGACAGGGGTCGCCAATTCAGTACTTC. Encoded protein: CASSRAGQGSPIQYF.

The chain combines TRBV10-3 with TRBJ1-2; no reliable D call. The germline V gene has CDR1 ENHRY and CDR2 SYGVKD. V lost 5 bases and J lost 8, with 15 bases in between. CDR3 size: 13 residues. CDR3 coding DNA: TGTGCCATCAGTCCATCGGAGGTTGAGGGCTACACCTTC. The encoded protein is CAISPSEVEGYTF.

CDR3 amino acids: CASSDTGRSGNTIYF. CDR3 coding DNA: TGTGCCAGCAGCGATACAGGAAGGTCTGGAAACACCATATATTTT. This chain links TRBV9 with TRBJ1-3, with D maybe TRBD1 (5 bases). CDR1 and CDR2 from the germline V gene are SGDLS and YYNGEE. This CDR3 comprises 15 residues. Trimming cost V 3 bases and J 1 base, with 11 bases left between them.

This sequence joins TRBV7-8 and TRBJ2-5; D might be TRBD1 (6 bases). The germline gives CDR1 SGHVS, CDR2 FQNEAQ. The CDR3 is 14 residues long. Deletions cut 5 bases from V and 5 bases from J, with 15 bases between. The CDR3 reads CASSQNWGPETQYF. CDR3 DNA: TGTGCCAGCAGCCAAAATTGGGGGCCGGAGACCCAGTACTTC.

The rearrangement joins TRBV29-1 to TRBJ1-3; no clear D gene. The CDR3 is made up of 12 amino acids. The germline V and J ends were trimmed by 7 bases and 3 bases, with 10 bases remaining between them. Germline V CDR1 and CDR2: SQVTM, ANQGSEA. CDR3 amino acids: CSAGSSGNTIYF. CDR3 in DNA: TGCAGCGCCGGGTCCAGTGGAAACACCATATATTTT.

The chain is built from TRBV9 and TRBJ2-1, with 15 bases matching TRBD2. Germline lookup yields CDR1 SGDLS and CDR2 YYNGEE. CDR3 size: 17 residues. Trimming took 4 bases from V and 8 from J; bases not matched to a gene: 10. The CDR3 loop is CASSLRGLAGGQHEQFF. CDR3 DNA: TGTGCCAGCAGCCTCCGAGGACTAGCGGGGGGGCAACATGAGCAGTTCTTC.

This clone was detected only once. The chain has TRBV28 and TRBJ1-5; D is possibly TRBD1 (6 bases). The CDR3 loop spans 14 amino acids. Germline CDR1 is MDHEN and CDR2 is SYDVKM. V lost 3 bases and J lost 7, with 13 bases in between. CDR3 DNA: TGTGCCAGCAGTTTTGGAACAGGGATCCAGCCCCAGCATTTT. This gives the protein CASSFGTGIQPQHF.

This clone was picked up a small number of times. The chain has TRBV5-1 and TRBJ2-3; TRBD1 aligns across 11 bases. J lost 3 bases, V lost 4 bases, and 7 bases had no gene match. The V gene's germline CDR1 is SGHRS and CDR2 YFSETQ. The CDR3 is made up of 16 amino acids. The CDR3 here is CASSRWDRGGTDTQYF. CDR3 nucleotide sequence: TGCGCCAGCAGCCGGTGGGACAGGGGGGGGACAGATACGCAGTATTTT.

The table lists this clone with a few counts. This chain joins TRBV9 and TRBJ2-3, with 8 positions matching TRBD1. J was trimmed by 3 bases and V by 4 bases; bases with no gene match: 22. CDR3 length equals 20 residues. Germline loops: CDR1 SGDLS, CDR2 YYNGEE. As DNA, the CDR3 is TGTGCCAGCAGCCCCGGGACAGGCAATTTCGTGGGAGTTATTACAGATACGCAGTATTTT. Its protein is CASSPGTGNFVGVITDTQYF.

The CDR3 loop is CASSPSLAGAPDIQYF. The CDR3 nucleotides read TGTGCCAGTAGTCCAAGTCTAGCGGGAGCCCCGGACATTCAGTACTTC. The chain couples TRBV19 to TRBJ2-4, with 10 bases aligning to TRBD2. V was clipped by 5 bases and J by 8 bases; unmatched bases: 12. Germline V gene data show CDR1 as LNHDA and CDR2 as SQIVND (reference sequence). The CDR3 is made up of 16 amino acids.

The chain carries TRBV18 and TRBJ1-1, with TRBD1 matching over 8 bases. The length of the CDR3 is 14 residues. Germline values: CDR1 KGHSH, CDR2 LQKENI. With 2 bases clipped from V and 10 bases from J, the junction kept 9 bases outside the gene matches. In DNA, the CDR3 is TGTGCCAGCTCACCAACCGGGACAGGTTACGGAGCTTTCTTT. Its protein product is CASSPTGTGYGAFF.

As for this clone: Its ends do not fully match the called genes, so a read error is possible. The chain uses TRBV10-3 and TRBJ1-1, with D uncertain. This CDR3 is built from 13 residues. Germline-derived CDR1 and CDR2 are ENHRY and SYGVKD. The CDR3: CAINEGSGTEAFF. The CDR3 nucleotides are TGTGCCATCAATGAGGGATCGGGCACTGAAGCTTTCTTT.

V usage is TRBV30 and J usage is TRBJ2-2; maybe TRBD1 (6 bases). The germline CDR1 and CDR2 sequences are GTSNPN and SVGIG (reference sequence). V was cut by 2 bases and J by 5 bases, with 9 bases left in between. The CDR3 is 13 amino acids. CDR3 bases: TGTGCCTGGAGTCCCGACAGGACCGGGGAGCTGTTTTTT. This translates into CAWSPDRTGELFF.